Each of the 31 T cell receptor beta chains below was sequenced from the same sample in a study of CD8+ T cells in alopecia areata. Investigators isolated RNA and reverse transcribed it into cDNA to act as the sequencing template. Libraries were prepared by immunoSEQ multiplex PCR; TCRdb keeps only in-frame clonotypes and omits some of them. This table has 150,000 to 200,000 clones, 60% appearing once. Treatment described: oral pan-JAK inhibitor, 5-10 mg twice daily. The sample here was CD4+ T cells sorted from blood, taken at week 4, from a patient treated with tofacitinib. These receptors originate from a human donor with alopecia areata.

The chain recombines TRBV30 with TRBJ2-2, with D tentatively TRBD2 (6 bases). This CDR3 is 14 amino acids long. Deletions cut 4 bases from V and 0 bases from J, with 9 bases between. CDR1 is GTSNPN and CDR2 is SVGIG in the germline V gene (reference sequence). The CDR3 region has the DNA TGTGCCTGGATGGCGGGGACGAACACCGGGGAGCTGTTTTTT. Translated, it gives CAWMAGTNTGELFF.

Concerning this clone: The germline gene is not matched at one end of the junction; a read error may be the cause. V and J are TRBV7-7 and TRBJ2-1; D is tentatively TRBD1 or TRBD2 (5 bases each). In germline, CDR1 is SSHAT, CDR2 FNYEAQ (reference sequence). CDR3 length equals 15 residues. Here the CDR3 reads CASSSGTDSYNEQFF. CDR3 in DNA: TGTGCTAGCAGCTCCGGGACCGACTCCTACAATGAGCAGTTCTTC.

Written as DNA, the CDR3 is TGTGCCAGCAGGGCAGTCGCCTGCGGCTACACCTTC. Protein product: CASRAVACGYTF. The V call is TRBV14, the J call TRBJ1-2; D is unresolved. Germline loops: CDR1 SGHDN, CDR2 FVKESK. CDR3 length equals 12 residues. The V end lost 6 bases, the J end lost 8 bases, and 13 bases lay between the germline ends. The complete variable domain, with remaining parts taken from reference TRBV14 and TRBJ1-2, reads EAGVTQFPSHSVIEKGQTVTLRCDPISGHDNLYWYRRVMGKEIKFLLHFVKESKQDESGMPNNRFLAERTGGTYSTLKVQPAELEDSGVYFCASRAVACGYTFGSGTRLTVV.

The J gene is TRBJ1-1, the V gene TRBV29-1; maybe TRBD1 (5 bases). Germline V gene data show CDR1 as SQVTM and CDR2 as ANQGSEA. V was shortened by 2 bases and J by 1 base, with 14 bases between the two germline ends. The CDR3 loop spans 15 amino acids. CDR3 DNA: TGCAGCGTTGAACCCTCCGGCCAGGGGAACACTGAAGCTTTCTTT. Translating it yields CSVEPSGQGNTEAFF. Looking up the rest from reference TRBV29-1 and TRBJ1-1 gives the full variable domain: SAVISQKPSRDICQRGTSLTIQCQVDSQVTMMFWYRQQPGQSLTLIATANQGSEATYESGFVIDKFPISRPNLTFSTLTVSNMSPEDSSIYLCSVEPSGQGNTEAFFGQGTRLTVV.

The chain couples TRBV30 to TRBJ1-1; TRBD1 is a possible D gene (6 bases). The CDR3 has 14 amino acids. Trimming took 0 bases from V and 7 from J, leaving 15 bases between them. Per germline, CDR1 GTSNPN and CDR2 SVGIG (reference sequence). The CDR3 loop reads CAWSVQGGAGEAFF. The CDR3 DNA follows: TGTGCCTGGAGTGTACAGGGAGGGGCAGGTGAAGCTTTCTTT.

The chain is built from TRBV29-1 and TRBJ2-5; either TRBD1 or TRBD2 may fit D (6 bases each). Germline-derived CDR1 and CDR2 are SQVTM and ANQGSEA. V lost 7 bases to trimming and J lost 3 bases, with 12 bases between them. The CDR3 is 12 residues long. The CDR3 DNA follows: TGCAGCGCCGGAGGGGGGAAAGAGACCCAGTACTTC. Residues: CSAGGGKETQYF.

This clone was observed a handful of times. The chain joins TRBV29-1 to TRBJ1-2; D gene unclear. CDR1 is SQVTM, CDR2 ANQGSEA, per germline. Trimming cost V 0 bases and J 1 base, with 6 bases left between them. The CDR3 covers 13 residues. CDR3 DNA sequence: TGCAGCGTTGAAGATACCTTTAACTATGGCTACACCTTC. This encodes CSVEDTFNYGYTF.

V usage is TRBV20-1 and J usage is TRBJ2-7; TRBD1 might be the D (6 bases). This CDR3 spans 11 amino acids. Germline CDR1 DFQATT, CDR2 SNEGSKA (reference sequence). V shed 6 bases and J shed 4 bases, with 10 bases lying between them. The CDR3 DNA follows: TGCAGTGCCCCCGACAGGTACGAGCAGTACTTC. It yields the protein CSAPDRYEQYF.

This clone has a handful of counts. The chain couples TRBV27 to TRBJ1-2; 11 nucleotides match TRBD1. V was pared by 2 bases and J by 1 base, with 3 bases of the junction left unmatched. The CDR3 contains 16 residues. Germline V CDR1 and CDR2: MNHEY, SMNVEV (reference sequence). This CDR3 is CASSLAGTGGNYGYTF. DNA for the CDR3: TGTGCCAGCAGTTTAGCGGGGACAGGGGGTAACTATGGCTACACCTTC.

The gene calls are TRBV4-1 and TRBJ1-5, with 7 bases fitting TRBD1. Per the germline V gene, CDR1 is MGHRA and CDR2 is YSYEKL. The ends lost 3 bases at V and 12 bases at J; junction bases unmatched: 11. The CDR3 contains 14 residues. The CDR3 nucleotides read TGCGCCAGCAGCCAGGCCTGGGGGGGGACAGTCCAGCATTTT. Translation gives CASSQAWGGTVQHF.

The table lists this clone with a count of one. The V and J genes are TRBV30 and TRBJ2-7; 9 bases are shared with TRBD1. The CDR3 is made up of 14 amino acids. V lost 3 bases to trimming and J lost 5 bases; unmatched junction nucleotides: 8. Looked up from germline, CDR1 is GTSNPN and CDR2 is SVGIG (reference sequence). Written as DNA, the CDR3 is TGTGCCTGGAGGCAAGACAGGGGGTATCACGAGCAGTACTTC. Its translation: CAWRQDRGYHEQYF.

DNA for the CDR3: TGTGCCAGCAGCGTAGGCGGCAAGAGGTCCCAAGAGACCCAGTACTTC. This encodes CASSVGGKRSQETQYF. The chain combines TRBV9 with TRBJ2-5; D ambiguous. The V end was cut by 0 bases, the J end by 1 base, with 13 bases between. This CDR3 contains 16 residues. The V gene's germline CDR1 is SGDLS and CDR2 YYNGEE.

The chain has TRBV10-3 and TRBJ2-5; 9 bases line up with TRBD2. The V segment lost 5 bases and the J segment 11 bases; nucleotides outside the gene matches: 6. Germline V CDR1 and CDR2: ENHRY, SYGVKD. This CDR3 has 12 residues. The CDR3, as DNA: TGTGCCATCAGTTCCGGGACTAGCCAGCAGTACTTC. The encoded protein is CAISSGTSQQYF.

This chain links TRBV2 with TRBJ1-2; D is undetermined. The CDR3 is 12 residues long. Germline V gene lookup returns CDR1 SNHLY and CDR2 FYNNEI. V shed 4 bases and J shed 8 bases, with 11 bases lying between them. CDR3 bases: TGTGCCAGCAGTGGTCGGTCCCTAGGCTACACCTTC. Encoded protein: CASSGRSLGYTF.

Concerning this clone itself: Other DNA sequences in the same sample also yield this CDR3. This sequence joins TRBV25-1 and TRBJ2-7; no firm D call. The CDR3 extends over 11 amino acids. Germline CDR1 MGHDK, CDR2 SYGVNS. Deletions cut 4 bases from V and 3 bases from J, with 4 bases between. CDR3: CASSGLYEQYF. The CDR3 nucleotides are TGTGCCAGCAGTGGCCTCTACGAGCAGTACTTC.

The chain recombines TRBV30 with TRBJ2-7, with D maybe TRBD1 (6 bases). The CDR3 has 12 amino acids. The germline V gene has CDR1 GTSNPN and CDR2 SVGIG (reference sequence). V lost 2 bases to trimming and J lost 4 bases, with 9 bases between them. The CDR3: CAWSIDRYEQYF. The CDR3 nucleotides read TGTGCCTGGAGTATTGACAGGTACGAGCAGTACTTC. Together with reference TRBV30 and TRBJ2-7, the CDR3 gives the full variable domain: SQTIHQWPATLVQPVGSPLSLECTVEGTSNPNLYWYRQAAGRGLQLLFYSVGIGQISSEVPQNLSASRPQDRQFILSSKKLLLSDSGFYLCAWSIDRYEQYFGPGTRLTVT.

The CDR3 loop is CASSFQRRTDTQYF. The CDR3 nucleotides are TGTGCCAGCAGCTTCCAGCGGCGCACAGATACGCAGTATTTT. V usage is TRBV7-9 and J usage is TRBJ2-3; TRBD2 is a possible D gene (5 bases). Germline V lookup: CDR1 SEHNR, CDR2 FQNEAQ (reference sequence). The ends were cut back, 3 bases at V and 1 base at J, with 8 bases in the middle. This CDR3 region has 14 residues.

J is TRBJ1-2 and V is TRBV30, with D tentatively TRBD1 (5 bases). V gave up 5 bases and J gave up 1 base, with 23 bases separating them. This CDR3 comprises 17 residues. The germline V gene has CDR1 GTSNPN and CDR2 SVGIG (reference sequence). CDR3 in DNA: TGTGCCTGGGACCCCGACCGGACACGGACCTATAACTATGGCTACACCTTC. Residues: CAWDPDRTRTYNYGYTF. The entire variable domain, with the rest obtained from reference TRBV30 and TRBJ1-2, is as follows: SQTIHQWPATLVQPVGSPLSLECTVEGTSNPNLYWYRQAAGRGLQLLFYSVGIGQISSEVPQNLSASRPQDRQFILSSKKLLLSDSGFYLCAWDPDRTRTYNYGYTFGSGTRLTVV.

The chain uses TRBV29-1 and TRBJ1-1; D unclear. The CDR3 length is 13 residues. V was shortened by 6 bases and J by 0 bases, with 11 bases between the two germline ends. The germline V gene encodes CDR1 SQVTM and CDR2 ANQGSEA. The CDR3 spells CSVARPLNTEAFF. The CDR3 nucleotides are TGCAGCGTGGCCAGGCCCTTGAACACTGAAGCTTTCTTT.

This chain joins TRBV2 and TRBJ1-1; no definite D call. The CDR3 consists of 13 residues. The ends were cut back, 5 bases at V and 1 base at J, with 8 bases in the middle. In germline, CDR1 is SNHLY, CDR2 FYNNEI. DNA for the CDR3: TGTGCCAGCAGTTTTCGCAGGAACACTGAAGCTTTCTTT. It is translated as CASSFRRNTEAFF.

The chain carries TRBV25-1 and TRBJ1-4; possible D gene TRBD1, 6 bases. CDR1 and CDR2 from the germline V gene are MGHDK and SYGVNS. The CDR3 length is 16 residues. The V end was cut by 0 bases, the J end by 5 bases, with 13 bases between. CDR3 DNA sequence: TGTGCCAGCAGTGAATATTCAGGGGCCCTAAATGAAAAACTGTTTTTT. Translation: CASSEYSGALNEKLFF.

The chain combines TRBV7-2 with TRBJ2-5, with 11 bases aligning to TRBD1. Per germline, CDR1 SGHTA and CDR2 FQGNSA. CDR3 length: 16 residues. Trimming cost V 5 bases and J 5 bases; bases outside gene matches: 10. CDR3 residues: CASSPRLGQGEETQYF. CDR3 nucleotides: TGTGCCAGCAGCCCTCGACTGGGACAGGGGGAGGAGACCCAGTACTTC.

The chain links TRBV29-1 to TRBJ2-2; TRBD2 might be the D (5 bases). In germline, CDR1 is SQVTM, CDR2 ANQGSEA. The V end lost 7 bases, the J end lost 1 base, and 10 bases lay between the germline ends. The CDR3 is 13 residues long. CDR3 loop: CSARTRNTGELFF. The CDR3 coding sequence is TGCAGCGCAAGGACTCGGAACACCGGGGAGCTGTTTTTT.

The chain is built from TRBV2 and TRBJ2-5; 7 bases match TRBD1. Germline values: CDR1 SNHLY, CDR2 FYNNEI. The CDR3 runs to 13 residues. V lost 9 bases and J lost 1; bases outside the gene matches: 5. The CDR3 here is CASRTGAQETQYF. Written as DNA, the CDR3 is TGTGCCAGTCGGACAGGAGCCCAAGAGACCCAGTACTTC.

The chain has TRBV28 and TRBJ2-7; 11 bases fit TRBD2. Germline values: CDR1 MDHEN, CDR2 SYDVKM. The CDR3 is 15 residues long. Losses at the gene ends were 1 base for V and 5 bases for J; bases not matched to a gene: 4. CDR3 nucleotide sequence: TGTGCCAGCAGTTTATCTAGCGGGGGGAAGAACGAGCAGTACTTC. It translates to CASSLSSGGKNEQYF.

V and J are TRBV30 and TRBJ2-1; D might be TRBD1 (5 bases). Germline V gives CDR1 GTSNPN, CDR2 SVGIG (reference sequence). V gave up 0 bases and J gave up 0 bases, with 12 bases separating them. The CDR3 loop spans 16 amino acids. The CDR3 protein is CAWSVARRASYNEQFF. The CDR3 DNA reads as TGTGCCTGGAGTGTGGCCCGCAGGGCCTCCTACAATGAGCAGTTCTTC.

The V gene is TRBV9, the J gene TRBJ2-5; maybe TRBD2 (6 bases). The CDR3 extends over 16 amino acids. The ends were cut back, 2 bases at V and 7 bases at J, with 21 bases in the middle. CDR1 and CDR2 (germline): SGDLS, YYNGEE. Here the CDR3 reads CASSVATGDGQGTQYF. The CDR3 nucleotides read TGTGCCAGCAGCGTGGCTACGGGGGACGGTCAGGGGACCCAGTACTTC.

This chain joins TRBV5-1 and TRBJ2-1; TRBD2 matches 13 bases. The V gene end was trimmed by 6 bases and the J gene end by 4 bases; junction bases not matched to a gene: 4. The CDR3 is 15 amino acids. Germline lookup yields CDR1 SGHRS and CDR2 YFSETQ. CDR3 nucleotide sequence: TGCGCCAGCACCCAGACTAGCGGGAGGTACAATGAGCAGTTCTTC. It specifies CASTQTSGRYNEQFF.

The chain employs TRBV27 and TRBJ1-1; D remains ambiguous. The germline CDR1 and CDR2 sequences are MNHEY and SMNVEV (reference sequence). This CDR3 has 14 residues. V lost 3 bases and J lost 1, with 9 bases in between. CDR3 bases: TGTGCCAGCAGTTTCGGTAACTCGAACACTGAAGCTTTCTTT. The encoded protein is CASSFGNSNTEAFF.

V is TRBV5-6 and J is TRBJ2-1; TRBD2 agrees at 7 bases. This CDR3 region has 14 residues. Germline assignment: CDR1 SGHDT and CDR2 YYEEEE. J lost 1 base, V lost 5 bases, and 3 bases had no gene match. CDR3 amino acids: CASRDGGSYNEQFF. The DNA for the CDR3 is TGTGCCAGCAGAGACGGGGGGTCCTACAATGAGCAGTTCTTC.

The chain couples TRBV4-2 to TRBJ2-5; 8 nucleotides line up with TRBD2. The CDR3 runs to 18 residues. The germline V gene has CDR1 LGHNA and CDR2 YNFKEQ. Germline trimming cut 1 base from V and 0 bases from J; bases unmatched to any gene: 10. CDR3 protein: CASSQAWRGAPNQETQYF. CDR3 bases: TGTGCCAGCAGCCAAGCCTGGCGGGGGGCCCCCAACCAAGAGACCCAGTACTTC.